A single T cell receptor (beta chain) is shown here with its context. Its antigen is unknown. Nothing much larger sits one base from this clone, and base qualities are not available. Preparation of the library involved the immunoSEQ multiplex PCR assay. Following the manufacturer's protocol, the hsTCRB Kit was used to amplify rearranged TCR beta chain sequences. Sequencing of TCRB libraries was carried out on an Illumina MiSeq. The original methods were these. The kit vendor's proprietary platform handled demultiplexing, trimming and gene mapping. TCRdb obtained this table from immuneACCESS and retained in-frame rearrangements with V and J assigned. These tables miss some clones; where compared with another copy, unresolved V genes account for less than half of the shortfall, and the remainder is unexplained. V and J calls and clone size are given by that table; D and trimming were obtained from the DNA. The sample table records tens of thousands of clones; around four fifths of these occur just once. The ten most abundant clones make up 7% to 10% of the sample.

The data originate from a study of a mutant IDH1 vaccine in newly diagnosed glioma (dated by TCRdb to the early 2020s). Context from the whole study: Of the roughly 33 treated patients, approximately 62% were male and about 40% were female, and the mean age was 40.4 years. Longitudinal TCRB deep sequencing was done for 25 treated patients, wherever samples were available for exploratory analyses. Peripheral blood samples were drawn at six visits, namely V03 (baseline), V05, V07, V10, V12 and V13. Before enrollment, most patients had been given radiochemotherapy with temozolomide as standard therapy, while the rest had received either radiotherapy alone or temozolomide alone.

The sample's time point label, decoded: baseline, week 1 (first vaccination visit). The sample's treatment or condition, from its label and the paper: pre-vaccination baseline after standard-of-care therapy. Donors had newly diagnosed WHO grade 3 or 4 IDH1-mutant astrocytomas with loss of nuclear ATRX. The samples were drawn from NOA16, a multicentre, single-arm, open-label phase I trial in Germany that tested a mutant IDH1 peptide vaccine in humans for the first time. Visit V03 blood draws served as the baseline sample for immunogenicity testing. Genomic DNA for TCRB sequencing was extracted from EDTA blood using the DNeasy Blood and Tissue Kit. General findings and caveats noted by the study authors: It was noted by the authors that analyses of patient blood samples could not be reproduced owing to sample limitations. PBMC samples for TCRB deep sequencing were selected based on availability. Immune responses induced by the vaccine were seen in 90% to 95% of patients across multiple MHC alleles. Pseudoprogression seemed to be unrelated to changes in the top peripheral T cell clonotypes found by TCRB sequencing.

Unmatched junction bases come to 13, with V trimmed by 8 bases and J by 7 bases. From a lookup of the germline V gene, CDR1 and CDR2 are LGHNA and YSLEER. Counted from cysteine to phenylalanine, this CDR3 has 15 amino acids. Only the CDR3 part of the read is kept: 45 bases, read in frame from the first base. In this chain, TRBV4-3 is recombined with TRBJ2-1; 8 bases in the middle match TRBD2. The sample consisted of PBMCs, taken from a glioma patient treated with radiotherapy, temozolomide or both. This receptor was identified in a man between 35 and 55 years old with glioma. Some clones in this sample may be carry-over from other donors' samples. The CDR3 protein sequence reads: CASPMGRGAGNEQFF. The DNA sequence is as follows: TGCGCCAGCCCCATGGGGCGGGGGGCCGGGAATGAGCAGTTCTTC.